The 14 T cell receptor beta chains given below trace back to one sample, sequenced in a study of beta chain features in type 1 diabetes. What was sequenced were expressed TCRB transcripts, since all of the isolated RNA had been reverse transcribed. Clones were read by immunoSEQ multiplex PCR, and TCRdb kept only the in-frame ones, dropping some. The table includes about 360,000 clones, around 13% detected once. Source material: naive CD4+ T cells from blood. The receptors derive from a man aged 18 to 29 in good health.

DNA for the CDR3: TGTGCCAGCAGCCCTACTCCTCACTCTGGGGCCAACGTCCTGACTTTC. This sequence encodes CASSPTPHSGANVLTF. J is TRBJ2-6 and V is TRBV7-2, with D hard to call. The CDR3 sequence is 16 residues long. Germline V gene data show CDR1 as SGHTA and CDR2 as FQGNSA. The V and J ends lost 5 bases and 0 bases respectively, with 11 bases between them.

This clone was detected a few times. This chain connects TRBV11-2 to TRBJ2-5; a possible D gene is TRBD2 (5 bases). The V gene's germline CDR1 is SGHAT and CDR2 FQNNGV. This CDR3 has 15 amino acids. V was clipped by 1 base and J by 3 bases, with 12 bases between them. CDR3 protein: CASSLGHAREETQYF. The CDR3 DNA sequence: TGTGCCAGCAGCTTAGGTCACGCGAGGGAAGAGACCCAGTACTTC.

This clone showed up just a few times. V gene TRBV7-8 combines with J gene TRBJ2-7, with D possibly matching TRBD2 (6 bases). The germline V and J ends were trimmed by 1 base and 3 bases, with 13 bases remaining between them. CDR1 and CDR2 (germline): SGHVS, FQNEAQ. The length of the CDR3 is 15 residues. CDR3 coding DNA: TGTGCCAGCAGCTTAGTGACAGTCGGGGGCTACGAGCAGTACTTC. This sequence encodes CASSLVTVGGYEQYF.

This clone appeared a few times. V is TRBV4-1 and J is TRBJ2-1, with 9 positions matching TRBD2. CDR3 length equals 15 residues. V was clipped by 1 base and J by 4 bases; unmatched bases: 2. From germline, CDR1 is MGHRA and CDR2 YSYEKL. The CDR3 is CASSQGTSGYNEQFF. CDR3 in DNA: TGCGCCAGCAGCCAAGGAACTAGCGGGTACAATGAGCAGTTCTTC.

The chain has TRBV6-5 and TRBJ2-5; 7 bases map to TRBD1. Germline V gene sequence: CDR1 MNHEY, CDR2 SVGAGI. This CDR3 has 13 residues. The ends lost 5 bases at V and 3 bases at J; junction bases unmatched: 3. The CDR3 loop is CASSPGTEETQYF. The CDR3 nucleotides are TGTGCCAGCAGTCCAGGGACAGAAGAGACCCAGTACTTC.

This clone was detected only a few times. The V and J genes are TRBV10-3 and TRBJ1-6; D is possibly TRBD1 (5 bases). Trimming shortened V by 2 bases and J by 5 bases, and 13 bases separated the two germline ends. Germline CDR1 reads ENHRY; CDR2 reads SYGVKD. This CDR3 comprises 16 residues. CDR3 region: CAISEGRDSNNSPLHF. The CDR3 nucleotides are TGTGCCATCAGTGAGGGCAGGGATTCGAATAATTCACCCCTCCACTTT.

V is TRBV29-1 and J is TRBJ1-2, with TRBD1 as a possible D gene (6 bases). The CDR3 runs to 12 residues. CDR1 and CDR2 from the germline V gene are SQVTM and ANQGSEA. Trimming took off 7 bases at V and 4 bases at J, with 13 bases between the two ends. DNA of the CDR3: TGCAGCGCTTACGTACAGGGCTATGGCTACACCTTC. Residues: CSAYVQGYGYTF.

This chain links TRBV11-2 with TRBJ2-6, with TRBD1 matching over 10 bases. The trim removed 5 bases at V and 0 bases at J, leaving 10 bases unmatched. CDR3 length: 19 amino acids. CDR1 is SGHAT, CDR2 FQNNGV, per germline. The CDR3 sequence is CASSPLGTGAFSGANVLTF. CDR3 DNA sequence: TGTGCCAGCAGCCCCCTAGGGACAGGGGCTTTCTCTGGGGCCAACGTCCTGACTTTC.

This clone came up a few times. The chain is built from TRBV5-5 and TRBJ2-4, with D perhaps matching TRBD1 (5 bases). The V gene's germline CDR1 is SGHKS and CDR2 YYEKEE (reference sequence). V was pared by 0 bases and J by 8 bases, with 12 bases between. The CDR3 extends over 14 amino acids. The chain's CDR3 is CASSLDSTGDIQYF. As DNA, the CDR3 is TGTGCCAGCAGCTTGGATAGTACAGGCGACATTCAGTACTTC.

This clone has a handful of counts. This chain connects TRBV30 to TRBJ2-7, with TRBD2 matching over 8 bases. The V gene's germline CDR1 is GTSNPN and CDR2 SVGIG (reference sequence). The J segment lost 4 bases and the V segment lost 0 bases, leaving 11 bases of the junction unmatched. The CDR3 has 16 amino acids. The CDR3 DNA is TGTGCCTGGAGTGTACGGGGGGGGTTCGTTTTATACGAGCAGTACTTC. As protein: CAWSVRGGFVLYEQYF.

This clone was counted only a few times. V is TRBV7-2 and J is TRBJ2-1; no firm D call. Looked up from germline, CDR1 is SGHTA and CDR2 is FQGNSA. Trimming removed 3 bases at V and 0 bases at J, with 9 bases between. CDR3 length: 15 amino acids. CDR3 loop: CASSFVAASYNEQFF. As DNA, the CDR3 is TGTGCCAGCAGCTTTGTGGCTGCCTCCTACAATGAGCAGTTCTTC.

This chain connects TRBV15 to TRBJ1-2, with D perhaps TRBD1 (6 bases). The V end was cut by 0 bases, the J end by 7 bases, with 21 bases between. Per germline, CDR1 LNHNV and CDR2 YYDKDF (reference sequence). There are 17 residues in the CDR3. The CDR3 region is CATSRDQGGGAYSGYTF. The CDR3 DNA is TGTGCCACCAGCAGAGATCAGGGCGGGGGCGCATATTCTGGCTACACCTTC.

The chain uses TRBV6-1 and TRBJ2-1; D remains unclear. Germline CDR1 and CDR2: MNHNS and SASEGT. V shed 2 bases and J shed 16 bases, with 15 bases lying between them. This CDR3 is 12 amino acids long. CDR3 DNA: TGTGCCAGCAGTGAAATTGACATGGTGGGTTTCTTC. It specifies CASSEIDMVGFF.

Only a few counts were recorded for this clone. V is TRBV5-1 and J is TRBJ2-5; D possibly corresponds to TRBD1 (6 bases). This CDR3 is built from 14 residues. The V gene lost 3 bases and the J gene lost 1 base, with 10 bases spanning the gap. CDR1 is SGHRS and CDR2 is YFSETQ in the germline V gene. The CDR3: CASSSGQPQETQYF. The CDR3 DNA sequence: TGCGCCAGCAGCTCCGGACAGCCCCAAGAGACCCAGTACTTC.